This TCR beta chain stems from a study of OX40 agonist ivuxolimab in advanced cancers. At the level of the study: Each dose-escalation patient presented with hepatocellular carcinoma, melanoma, renal cell or head and neck cancer.

TCRdb keeps only in-frame clones here, not all; method: immunoSEQ multiplex PCR. The repertoire holds about 77,000 clones, with around 92% as singletons. The CDR3 is 15 residues long. On this clone itself: Its antigen is unidentified.

Findings and limits, study-wide: Circulating CD4+ and CD8+ T cells showed clonal expansion by week 6 at 0.1 to 3.0 mg/kg.

The sequence came from an adult with an advanced solid tumor such as melanoma, head and neck, liver or kidney cancer. The material sequenced was CD4+ or CD8+ T cells sorted from blood, taken in a trial of the OX40 agonist ivuxolimab. V is TRBV21-1 and J is TRBJ1-1; TRBD1, the table's D call, lacks a check against the DNA. TRBV21-1 corresponds to a pseudogene. CDR3 region: CASSPGTDMNTEAFF. CDR3 coding DNA: TGTGCCAGCAGCCCGGGGACAGACATGAACACTGAAGCTTTCTTT.